These 2 T cell receptor beta chains were sequenced from one sample in a study of T cells in localized non-small cell lung cancer. Sequenced by immunoSEQ multiplex PCR; TCRdb stores in-frame clones only, minus some. The table has about 74,000 clones, approximately 88% seen once; the top ten hold around 1.3%. The material sequenced was peripheral blood, taken before any cancer treatment. The receptor source for this set is a female donor aged 60 or older with stage I lung adenocarcinoma.

This rearrangement joins TRBV6-1 to TRBJ1-1; D might be TRBD1 (5 bases). This CDR3 is 15 amino acids long. The germline V gene has CDR1 MNHNS and CDR2 SASEGT. V was cut by 2 bases and J by 6 bases, with 16 bases left in between. The CDR3 here is CASSEMVDPGAEAFF. In DNA, the CDR3 is TGTGCCAGCAGTGAAATGGTAGACCCGGGGGCTGAAGCTTTCTTT.

V and J are TRBV10-3 and TRBJ1-1; 7 bases are shared with TRBD1. Trimming cost V 10 bases and J 1 base; bases outside gene matches: 6. Germline V CDR1 and CDR2: ENHRY, SYGVKD. The length of the CDR3 is 13 residues. The CDR3 DNA reads as TGTGCCACCATGGGACAGCCGAACACTGAAGCTTTCTTT. Translation: CATMGQPNTEAFF.